Listed below are T cell receptor beta chains from one sample, sequenced in a study of cytomegalovirus exposure and HLA in healthy donors. Some clones are missing from TCRdb's copy, which holds only in-frame ones; the method was immunoSEQ multiplex PCR. The repertoire holds about 130,000 clones, with around 8.5% as singletons. The sequenced sample consisted of PBMCs. The source is a man in his forties in good health and CMV-seronegative. The CDR3 runs from the conserved cysteine through the conserved F or W. D genes are given only for firm matches. Only part of the rows carry a size: once, few, many, or a class if the clone is expanded.

TRBV11-3,NA,TRBJ2-3,NA,TGTGCCAGCACCGCCGGGGGAGGGGGGGGAATAGATACGCAGTATTTT,CASTAGGGGGIDTQYF
TRBV7-9,TRBD2,TRBJ2-1,NA,TGTGCCAGCAGCCAAGGGAGGGACAATGAGCAGTTCTTC,CASSQGRDNEQFF
TRBV27,NA,TRBJ1-5,NA,TGTGCCAGCAGTTTTGGAGTCAGTCAGCCCCAGCATTTT,CASSFGVSQPQHF
TRBV19,NA,TRBJ1-2,NA,TGTGCCAGTAGTTGGGGGACTACCAACTATGGCTACACCTTC,CASSWGTTNYGYTF
TRBV6-5,NA,TRBJ1-1,NA,TGTGCCAGCAGTTACGGGCGGGGAGGCACTGAAGCTTTCTTT,CASSYGRGGTEAFF
TRBV5-5,NA,TRBJ1-1,NA,TGTGCCAGCAGCTTGCTTTCCTACACTGAAGCTTTCTTT,CASSLLSYTEAFF
TRBV7-9,TRBD2,TRBJ2-5,NA,TGTGCCAGCAGCCCAGTTGGCGCGGGGGGTGGAGAGACCCAGTACTTC,CASSPVGAGGGETQYF
TRBV4-1,NA,TRBJ2-7,NA,TGCGCCAGCAGCCTTTACTCTAGTCACTCCTACGAGCAGTACTTC,CASSLYSSHSYEQYF
TRBV4-1,NA,TRBJ2-1,NA,TGCGCCAGCAGCCAAGTGACTACGGGAATCCCCTACAATGAGCAGTTCTTC,CASSQVTTGIPYNEQFF
TRBV7-2,TRBD2,TRBJ2-2,NA,TGTGCCAGCAGCTTCCTAGCGGGGGGGCCGGGCGGGGAGCTGTTTTTT,CASSFLAGGPGGELFF
TRBV10-3,TRBD1,TRBJ1-6,NA,TGTGCCACCACAGGGGGCGAAAATTTTAATTCACCCCTCCACTTT,CATTGGENFNSPLHF
TRBV11-2,NA,TRBJ2-1,NA,TGTGCCAGCAGCTTAACGAGACTAGGTTCAAGCAATGAGCAGTTCTTC,CASSLTRLGSSNEQFF
TRBV7-6,TRBD2,TRBJ2-2,few,TGTGCCAGCAGCTTACCTAGCGGAACCGGGGAGCTGTTTTTT,CASSLPSGTGELFF
TRBV4-2,NA,TRBJ1-3,many,TGTGCCAGCAGCCCGAAAAGGACACCTGGAAACACCATATATTTT,CASSPKRTPGNTIYF
TRBV6-1,NA,TRBJ2-7,NA,TGTGCCAGCATGGAGGGCAGCAGCTACGAGCAGTACTTC,CASMEGSSYEQYF
TRBV4-1,NA,TRBJ2-1,NA,TGCGCCAGCAGCCCCCGGGTAGCTGGTAATGAGCAGTTCTTC,CASSPRVAGNEQFF
TRBV30,TRBD1,TRBJ1-6,few,TGTGCCTTCCGACAGGGCCTCCCTAATTCACCCCTCCACTTT,CAFRQGLPNSPLHF
TRBV30,TRBD1,TRBJ2-2,NA,TGTGCCTGGAGTGTACCGGCAGGGGGAACCGGGGAGCTGTTTTTT,CAWSVPAGGTGELFF
TRBV7-9,NA,TRBJ2-4,NA,TGTGCCAGCAGCTTATATTCCAAAAACATTCAGTACTTC,CASSLYSKNIQYF
TRBV28,NA,TRBJ2-7,NA,TGTGCCAGCAGCTCCGGAGGGGTTTTACACGAGCAGTACTTC,CASSSGGVLHEQYF
TRBV7-2,TRBD1,TRBJ2-7,NA,TGTGCCAGCTCGAACAGGGGCGGGGAGCAGTACTTC,CASSNRGGEQYF
TRBV4-2,NA,TRBJ1-5,few,TGTGCCAGCAGCCAAGGAGAATATCAGCCCCAGCATTTT,CASSQGEYQPQHF
TRBV11-2,NA,TRBJ1-1,few,TGTGCCAGCAGCTTAGATCGCGGCACTGAAGCTTTCTTT,CASSLDRGTEAFF
TRBV15,NA,TRBJ1-4,NA,TGTGCCACCAGCAGAGAGGTGACAAATGTGCTGTTTTTT,CATSREVTNVLFF
TRBV6-5,TRBD1,TRBJ1-2,NA,TGTGCCAGCACCGGGACAGGGGGCGTCTATGGCTACACCTTC,CASTGTGGVYGYTF
TRBV13,NA,TRBJ1-1,NA,TGTGCCAGCAGCTCCCATTCCACTGAAGCTTTCTTT,CASSSHSTEAFF
TRBV6-6,NA,TRBJ1-1,few,TGTGCCAGCAGTCACCGTCCAACGGTAATGAACACTGAAGCTTTCTTT,CASSHRPTVMNTEAFF
TRBV5-1,TRBD1,TRBJ2-7,few,TGCGCCAGCAGCTTGGCACAGGGGGCATACGAGCAGTACTTC,CASSLAQGAYEQYF
TRBV6-4,TRBD2,TRBJ2-3,many,TGTGCCAGCAGTGACTCGACTAGCGGGGGGGCAGATACGCAGTATTTT,CASSDSTSGGADTQYF
TRBV6-6,NA,TRBJ1-2,NA,TGTGCCAGCACCTATCGACTAAAAGATGGCTATGGCTACACCTTC,CASTYRLKDGYGYTF
TRBV4-1,NA,TRBJ2-7,NA,TGCGCCAGCAGCCAAGAGTTAGCCCGATCCTACGAGCAGTACTTC,CASSQELARSYEQYF
TRBV7-2,NA,TRBJ1-4,NA,TGTGCCAGCAGCCATGCTGGAGGTGGAAAACTGTTTTTT,CASSHAGGGKLFF
TRBV5-4,TRBD2,TRBJ2-1,NA,TGTGCCAGCAGCCTCAGGAAGCTAGCGGGGGGGTTTAGGGATGAGCAGTTCTTC,CASSLRKLAGGFRDEQFF
TRBV28,TRBD1,TRBJ1-6,NA,TGTGCCAGCAGCCGTCAGGGGGCTAACTCACCCCTCCACTTT,CASSRQGANSPLHF
TRBV5-4,NA,TRBJ2-7,NA,TGTGCCAGCAGTCCCCCGGGGAGTATCTACGAGCAGTACTTC,CASSPPGSIYEQYF
TRBV27,TRBD2,TRBJ2-1,NA,TGTGCCAGCAGTTTACGAGCGGGGGGCCCCTACAATGAGCAGTTCTTC,CASSLRAGGPYNEQFF
TRBV25-1,NA,TRBJ1-6,NA,TGTGCCAGCAGTGGGACAAACTATTCACCCCTCCACTTT,CASSGTNYSPLHF
TRBV7-2,NA,TRBJ1-2,NA,TGTGCCAGCAGCTTAGACAGCAACTATGGCTACACCTTC,CASSLDSNYGYTF
TRBV11-2,NA,TRBJ1-1,few,TGTGCCAGCAGCTATTCGGGCACTGAAGCTTTCTTT,CASSYSGTEAFF
TRBV5-4,TRBD1,TRBJ2-4,NA,TGTGCCAGCAGCGACAGGGGAGGCATTCAGTACTTC,CASSDRGGIQYF
TRBV5-6,NA,TRBJ1-1,NA,TGTGCCAGCAGATCCCTGTGGGGGCCGAACACTGAAGCTTTCTTT,CASRSLWGPNTEAFF
TRBV18,TRBD1,TRBJ2-7,few,TGTGCCAGCTCACGCCTCGACAGGGCAGGCGAGCAGTACTTC,CASSRLDRAGEQYF
TRBV27,NA,TRBJ2-7,NA,TGTGCCAGCAGAGGACAGAAACCCTACGAGCAGTACTTC,CASRGQKPYEQYF
TRBV7-9,TRBD2,TRBJ2-3,NA,TGTGCCAGCAGCTTACGACGGGGGGTAACCCCAGATACGCAGTATTTT,CASSLRRGVTPDTQYF
TRBV6-1,NA,TRBJ1-2,NA,TGTGCCAGCATGCTTATAAGTTCCACGGGCTATGGCTACACCTTC,CASMLISSTGYGYTF
TRBV7-9,NA,TRBJ2-2,NA,TGTGCCAGCAGCTTAGCAGAGGGAAACACCGGGGAGCTGTTTTTT,CASSLAEGNTGELFF
TRBV28,NA,TRBJ2-7,NA,TGTGCCAGCAGTTTACAGGGCAACCCCTACGAGCAGTACTTC,CASSLQGNPYEQYF
TRBV19,TRBD2,TRBJ2-5,NA,TGTGCCAGTAGTATAGACGGGGGGGCAGGGGAGACCCAGTACTTC,CASSIDGGAGETQYF
TRBV5-4,TRBD1,TRBJ1-4,NA,TGTGCCAGCAGCCCCGACAGGGGAGAGGAAAAACTGTTTTTT,CASSPDRGEEKLFF
TRBV4-2,TRBD2,TRBJ2-3,few,TGTGCCAGCAGCCAAGATAGGGCAGCGGGGGGCGGTACGCAGTATTTT,CASSQDRAAGGGTQYF
TRBV7-2,NA,TRBJ2-1,NA,TGTGCCAGCAGCTTCCCGCTGACTAGTCTGATCAATGAGCAGTTCTTC,CASSFPLTSLINEQFF
TRBV4-3,NA,TRBJ1-6,NA,TGCGCCAGCAGCCCCGAAGCGGGACGGAATAATTCACCCCTCCACTTT,CASSPEAGRNNSPLHF
TRBV18,NA,TRBJ2-6,NA,TGTGCCAGCTCGCCCGGGACAGGGGCCAACGTCCTGACTTTC,CASSPGTGANVLTF
TRBV7-6,NA,TRBJ2-1,NA,TGCGCCAGCAGCTTAGCGTACGGCAATGAGCAGTTCTTC,CASSLAYGNEQFF
TRBV19,NA,TRBJ2-2,NA,TGTGCCAGTAGTTTCCTCGAGCCAGGGGCGAACACCGGGGAGCTGTTTTTT,CASSFLEPGANTGELFF
TRBV2,TRBD1,TRBJ1-1,NA,TGTGCCAGCACCTTCGACAGGGGAACTGAAGCTTTCTTT,CASTFDRGTEAFF
TRBV6-5,TRBD1,TRBJ2-2,few,TGTGCCAGCACCAGGACAGGGGGAACCGGGGAGCTGTTTTTT,CASTRTGGTGELFF
TRBV5-1,TRBD1,TRBJ2-2,NA,TGCGCCAGCAGTTACGGGACAGGGGGGGCCGGGGAGCTGTTTTTT,CASSYGTGGAGELFF